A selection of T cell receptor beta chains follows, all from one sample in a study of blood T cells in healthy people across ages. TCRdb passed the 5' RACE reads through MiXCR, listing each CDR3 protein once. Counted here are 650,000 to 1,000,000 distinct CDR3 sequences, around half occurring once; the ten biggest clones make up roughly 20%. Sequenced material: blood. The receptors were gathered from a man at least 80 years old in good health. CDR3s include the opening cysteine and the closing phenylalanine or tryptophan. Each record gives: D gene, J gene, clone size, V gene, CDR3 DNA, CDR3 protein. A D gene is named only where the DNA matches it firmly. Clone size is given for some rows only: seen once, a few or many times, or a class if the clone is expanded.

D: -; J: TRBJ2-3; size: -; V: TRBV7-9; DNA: TGTGCCAGCAGCTACACTGGGAGCCACACAGATACGCAGTATTTT; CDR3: CASSYTGSHTDTQYF
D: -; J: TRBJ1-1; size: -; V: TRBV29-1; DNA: TGCAGCGTTGACGAGGGAGTAGGAACTGAAGCTTTCTTT; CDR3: CSVDEGVGTEAFF
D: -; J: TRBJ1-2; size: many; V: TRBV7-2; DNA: TGTGCCAGCAGCTCCGGACTGGGGGGTGGCTACACCTTC; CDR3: CASSSGLGGGYTF
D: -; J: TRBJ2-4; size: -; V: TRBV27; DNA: -; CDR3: CASNVAQGNIQDF
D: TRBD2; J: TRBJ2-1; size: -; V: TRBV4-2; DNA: TGTGCCAGCAGCCGCCGGGCTCCACTAGCGGAGGGCAGCCCGGCCTACAATGAGCAGTTCTTC; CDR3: CASSRRAPLAEGSPAYNEQFF
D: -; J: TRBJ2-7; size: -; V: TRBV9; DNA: TGTGCCAGCAGCGTACAATCGGCTTCCTACGAGCAGTACTTC; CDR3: CASSVQSASYEQYF
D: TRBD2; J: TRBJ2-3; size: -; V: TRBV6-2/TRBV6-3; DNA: TGTGCCAGCACTAGCGGGGGGGCTAGCACAGGTACGCAGTATTTT; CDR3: CASTSGGASTGTQYF
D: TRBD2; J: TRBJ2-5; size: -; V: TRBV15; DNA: TGTGCCACCAGCAGAGATCGGAGACTAGCGGGAGGGCTGGATGAGCAGTACTTC; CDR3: CATSRDRRLAGGLDEQYF
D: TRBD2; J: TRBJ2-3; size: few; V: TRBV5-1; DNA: TGCGCCAGCAGCCCGAGGACTAGCCAAAGCACAGATACGCAGTATTTT; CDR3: CASSPRTSQSTDTQYF
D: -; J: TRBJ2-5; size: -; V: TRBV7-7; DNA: TGTGCTAGCAGCCCAGCCGCGGGTCGCCAAGAGACCCAGTACTTC; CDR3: CASSPAAGRQETQYF
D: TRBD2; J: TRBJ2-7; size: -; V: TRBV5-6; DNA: TGTGCCAGCAGCTCGGGGACTAGCGGGTTCACTGAGCAGTACTTC; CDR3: CASSSGTSGFTEQYF
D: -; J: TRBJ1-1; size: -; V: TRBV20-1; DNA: TGCAGTGCCGACAGACAGCACACTGAAGCTTTCTTT; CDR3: CSADRQHTEAFF
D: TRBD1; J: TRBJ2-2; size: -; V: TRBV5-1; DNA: TGCGCCAGCAGCTTGCGGACAGGGGGCGACACCGGGGAGCTGTTTTTT; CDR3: CASSLRTGGDTGELFF
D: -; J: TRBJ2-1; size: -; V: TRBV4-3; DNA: TGCGCCAGCAGCCAAGATCTCGGCTTATACGAGCAGTTCTTC; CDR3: CASSQDLGLYEQFF
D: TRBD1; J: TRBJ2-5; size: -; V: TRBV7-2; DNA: TGTGCCAGCAGCAGGACAGGGGTTGGGGAAGAGATCCAGTACTTC; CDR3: CASSRTGVGEEIQYF
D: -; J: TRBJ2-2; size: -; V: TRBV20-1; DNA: TGCAGTGCTAGACGGGAAACCGGGGAGCTGTTTTTT; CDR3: CSARRETGELFF
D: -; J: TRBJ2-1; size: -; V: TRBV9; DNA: TGTGCCAGCAGCGCCGGCGCGGGGTGGGAAAGCGAGCAGTTCTTC; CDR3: CASSAGAGWESEQFF
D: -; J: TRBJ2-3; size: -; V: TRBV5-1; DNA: TGCGCCAGCAGCCTGGCCTCCTCGGGTTCAGATGCGCAGTATTTT; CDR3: CASSLASSGSDAQYF
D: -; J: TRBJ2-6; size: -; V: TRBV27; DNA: TGTGCCAGCAGAGATCCGGGACAAGGGAATCCTGGGGCCAACGTCCTGACTTTC; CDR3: CASRDPGQGNPGANVLTF
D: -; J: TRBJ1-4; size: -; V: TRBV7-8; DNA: TGTGCCAGCAGCTTACCCCCGGGGCGACATGAAAAACTGTTTTTT; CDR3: CASSLPPGRHEKLFF
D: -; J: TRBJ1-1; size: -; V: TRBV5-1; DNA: TGCGCCAGCAGCCCCGGTCGCGGAGACACTGAAGCTTTCTTT; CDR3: CASSPGRGDTEAFF
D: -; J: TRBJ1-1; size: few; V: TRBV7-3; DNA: TGTGCCAGCAGCTATGAGCCGAACACTGAAGCTTTCTTT; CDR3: CASSYEPNTEAFF
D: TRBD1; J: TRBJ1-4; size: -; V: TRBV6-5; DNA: TGTGCCAGCAGTTACGAGAGGGGGCCTGAAAAACTGTTTTTT; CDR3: CASSYERGPEKLFF
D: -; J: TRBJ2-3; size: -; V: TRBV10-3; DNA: TGTGCCATCAGTGCCCTGTCAGATACGCAGTATTTT; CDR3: CAISALSDTQYF